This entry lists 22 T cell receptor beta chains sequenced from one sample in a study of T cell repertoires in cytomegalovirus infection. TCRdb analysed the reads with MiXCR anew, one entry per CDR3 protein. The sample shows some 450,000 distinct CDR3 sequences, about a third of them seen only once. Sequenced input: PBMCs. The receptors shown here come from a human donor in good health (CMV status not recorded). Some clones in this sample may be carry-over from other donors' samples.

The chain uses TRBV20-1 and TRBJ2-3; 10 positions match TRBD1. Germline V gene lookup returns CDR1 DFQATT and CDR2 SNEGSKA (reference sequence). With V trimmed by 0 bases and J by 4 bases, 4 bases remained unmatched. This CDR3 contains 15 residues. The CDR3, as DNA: TGCAGTGCTAGAGATTCGGACAGGGGGGCAGATACGCAGTATTTT. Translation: CSARDSDRGADTQYF.

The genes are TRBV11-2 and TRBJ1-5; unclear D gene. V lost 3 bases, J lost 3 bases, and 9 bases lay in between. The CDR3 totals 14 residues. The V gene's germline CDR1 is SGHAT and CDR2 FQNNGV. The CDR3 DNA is TGTGCCAGCAGCTTGGCTGCCCCCAATCAGCCCCAGCATTTT. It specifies CASSLAAPNQPQHF.

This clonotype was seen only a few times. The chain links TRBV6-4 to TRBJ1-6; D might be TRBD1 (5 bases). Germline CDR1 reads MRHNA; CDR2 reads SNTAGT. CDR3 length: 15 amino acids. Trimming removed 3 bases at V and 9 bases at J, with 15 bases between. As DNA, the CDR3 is TGTGCCAGCAGTGAAAATCCAGGGACGGGTTCACCCCTCCACTTT. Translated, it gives CASSENPGTGSPLHF.

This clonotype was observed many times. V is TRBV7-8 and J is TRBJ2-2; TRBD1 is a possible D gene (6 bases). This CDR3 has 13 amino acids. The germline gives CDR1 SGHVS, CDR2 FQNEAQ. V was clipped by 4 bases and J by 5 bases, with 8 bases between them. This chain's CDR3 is CASSSTGTGELFF. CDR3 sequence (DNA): TGTGCCAGCAGCTCGACAGGAACCGGGGAGCTGTTTTTT.

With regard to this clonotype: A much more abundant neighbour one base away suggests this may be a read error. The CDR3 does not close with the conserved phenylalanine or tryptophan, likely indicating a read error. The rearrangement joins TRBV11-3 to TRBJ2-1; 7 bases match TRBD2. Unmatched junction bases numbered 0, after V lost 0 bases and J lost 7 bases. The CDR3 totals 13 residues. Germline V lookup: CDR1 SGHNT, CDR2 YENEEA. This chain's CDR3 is CASSLDGGNEQFL. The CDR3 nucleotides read TGTGCCAGCAGCTTAGACGGGGGGAATGAGCAGTTCTTA.

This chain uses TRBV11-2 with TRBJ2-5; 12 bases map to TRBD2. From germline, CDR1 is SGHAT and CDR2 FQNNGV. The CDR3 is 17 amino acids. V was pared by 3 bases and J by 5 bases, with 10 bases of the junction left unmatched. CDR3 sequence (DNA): TGTGCCAGCAGCTTCGCCCCACTAGCGGGGGGCCTGGAGACCCAGTACTTC. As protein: CASSFAPLAGGLETQYF.

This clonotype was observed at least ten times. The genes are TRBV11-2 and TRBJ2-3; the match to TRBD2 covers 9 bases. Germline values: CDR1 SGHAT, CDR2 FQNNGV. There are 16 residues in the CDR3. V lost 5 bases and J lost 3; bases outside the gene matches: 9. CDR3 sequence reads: CASSNEGLAFTDTQYF. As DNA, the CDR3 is TGTGCCAGCAGCAATGAAGGACTAGCGTTTACAGATACGCAGTATTTT. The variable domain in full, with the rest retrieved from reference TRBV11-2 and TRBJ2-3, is EAGVAQSPRYKIIEKRQSVAFWCNPISGHATLYWYQQILGQGPKLLIQFQNNGVVDDSQLPKDRFSAERLKGVDSTLKIQPAKLEDSAVYLCASSNEGLAFTDTQYFGPGTRLTVL.

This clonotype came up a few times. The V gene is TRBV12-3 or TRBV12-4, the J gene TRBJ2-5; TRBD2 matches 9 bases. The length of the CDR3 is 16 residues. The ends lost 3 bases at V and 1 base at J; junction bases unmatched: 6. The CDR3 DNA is TGTGCCAGCAGTTTTGGCCTAGCGGGGTTCCAAGAGACCCAGTACTTC. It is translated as CASSFGLAGFQETQYF.

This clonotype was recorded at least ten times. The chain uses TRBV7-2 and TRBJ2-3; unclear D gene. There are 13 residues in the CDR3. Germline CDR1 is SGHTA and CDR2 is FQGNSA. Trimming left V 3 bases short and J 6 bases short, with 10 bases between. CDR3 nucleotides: TGTGCCAGCAGCTTGTCCTGGTCGGATACGCAGTATTTT. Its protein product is CASSLSWSDTQYF.

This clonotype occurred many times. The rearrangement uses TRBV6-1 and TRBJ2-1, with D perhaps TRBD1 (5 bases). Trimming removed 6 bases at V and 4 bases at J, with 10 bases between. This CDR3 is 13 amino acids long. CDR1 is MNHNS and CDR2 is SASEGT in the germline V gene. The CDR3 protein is CASREKGYNEQFF. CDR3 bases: TGTGCCAGCAGGGAGAAGGGGTACAATGAGCAGTTCTTC.

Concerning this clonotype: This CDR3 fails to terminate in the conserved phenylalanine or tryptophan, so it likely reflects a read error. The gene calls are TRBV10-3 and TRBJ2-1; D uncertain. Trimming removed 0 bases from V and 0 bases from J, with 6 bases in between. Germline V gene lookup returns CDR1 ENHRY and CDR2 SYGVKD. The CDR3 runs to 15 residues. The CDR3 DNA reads TGTGCCATCAGTGAGTCGGTGAGCTCCTACAATGAGCAGTTCTTA. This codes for CAISESVSSYNEQFL.

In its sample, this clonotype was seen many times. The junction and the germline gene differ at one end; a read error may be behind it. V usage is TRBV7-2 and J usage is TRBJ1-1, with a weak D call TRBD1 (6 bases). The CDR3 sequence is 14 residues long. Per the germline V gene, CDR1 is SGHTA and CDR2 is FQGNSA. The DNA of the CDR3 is TGTGCCAGCAGTTTAGGAGGGGGATCAACTGAAGCTTTCTTT. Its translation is CASSLGGGSTEAFF.

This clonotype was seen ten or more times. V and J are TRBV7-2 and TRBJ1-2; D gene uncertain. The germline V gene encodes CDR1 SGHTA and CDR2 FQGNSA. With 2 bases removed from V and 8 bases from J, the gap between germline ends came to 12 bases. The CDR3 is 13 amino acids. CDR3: CASSLLGLRGYTF. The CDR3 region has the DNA TGTGCCAGCAGCTTACTCGGTCTAAGGGGCTACACCTTC.

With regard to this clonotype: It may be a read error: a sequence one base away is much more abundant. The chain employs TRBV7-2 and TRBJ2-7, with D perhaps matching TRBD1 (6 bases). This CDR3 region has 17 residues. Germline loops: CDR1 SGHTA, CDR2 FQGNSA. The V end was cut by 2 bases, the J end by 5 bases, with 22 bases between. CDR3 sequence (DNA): TGTGCCAGCAGCTTAAGTGGGGGCTGTCGGATTAAAAACGAGCAGTACTTC. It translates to CASSLSGGCRIKNEQYF.

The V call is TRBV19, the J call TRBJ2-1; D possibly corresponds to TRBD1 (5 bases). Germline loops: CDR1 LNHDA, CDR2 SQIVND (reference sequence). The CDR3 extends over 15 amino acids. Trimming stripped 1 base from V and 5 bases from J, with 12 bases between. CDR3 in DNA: TGTGCCAGTAGTATAGGTCAGGGTACCCACAATGAGCAGTTCTTC. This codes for CASSIGQGTHNEQFF.

For the CDR3, the DNA is TGTGCCAGCAGTCCACCCCGGGGATCCTACAATGAGCAGTTCTTC. Protein: CASSPPRGSYNEQFF. The chain recombines TRBV12-3 or TRBV12-4 with TRBJ2-1; TRBD2 is a possible D gene (5 bases). This CDR3 has 15 residues. V was clipped by 5 bases and J by 1 base, with 12 bases between them.

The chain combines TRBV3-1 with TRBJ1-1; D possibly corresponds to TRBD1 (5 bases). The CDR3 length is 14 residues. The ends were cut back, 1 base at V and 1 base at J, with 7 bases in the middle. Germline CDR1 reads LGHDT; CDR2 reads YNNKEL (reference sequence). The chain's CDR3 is CASSQVQGNTEAFF. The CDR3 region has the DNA TGTGCCAGCAGCCAAGTTCAGGGGAACACTGAAGCTTTCTTT.

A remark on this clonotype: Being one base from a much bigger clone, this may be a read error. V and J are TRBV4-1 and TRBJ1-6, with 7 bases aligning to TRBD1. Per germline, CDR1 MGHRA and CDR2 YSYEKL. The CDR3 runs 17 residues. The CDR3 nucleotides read TGCGCCAGCAGCCAAACCGGGACAGCCGCCTATAATTCACCCCACCACTTT. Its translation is CASSQTGTAAYNSPHHF.

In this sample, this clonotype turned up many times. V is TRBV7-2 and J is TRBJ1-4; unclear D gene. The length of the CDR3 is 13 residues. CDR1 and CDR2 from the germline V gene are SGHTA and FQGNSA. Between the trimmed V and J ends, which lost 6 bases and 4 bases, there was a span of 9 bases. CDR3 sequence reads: CASREWVNEKLFF. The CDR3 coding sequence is TGTGCCAGCAGAGAATGGGTTAATGAAAAACTGTTTTTT.

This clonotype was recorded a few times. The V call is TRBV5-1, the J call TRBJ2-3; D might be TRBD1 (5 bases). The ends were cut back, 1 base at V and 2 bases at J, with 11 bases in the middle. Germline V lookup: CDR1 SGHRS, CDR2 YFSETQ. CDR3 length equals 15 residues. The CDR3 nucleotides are TGCGCCAGCAGCTTGACTGGGGCACCCACAGATACGCAGTATTTT. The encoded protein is CASSLTGAPTDTQYF.

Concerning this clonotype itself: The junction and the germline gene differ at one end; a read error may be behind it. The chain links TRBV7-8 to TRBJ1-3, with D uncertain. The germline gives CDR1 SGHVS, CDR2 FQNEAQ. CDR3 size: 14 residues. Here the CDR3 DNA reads TGTGCCATCAGCTTATCTGGATCTGGAAACACCATATATTTT. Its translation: CAISLSGSGNTIYF.

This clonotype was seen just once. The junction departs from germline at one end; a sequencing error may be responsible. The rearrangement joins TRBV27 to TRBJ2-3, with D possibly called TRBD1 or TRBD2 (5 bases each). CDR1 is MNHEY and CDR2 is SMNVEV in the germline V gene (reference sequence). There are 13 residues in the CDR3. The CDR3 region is CASKTLGVDTQDF. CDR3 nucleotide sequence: TGTGCCAGCAAAACCTTGGGGGTTGATACGCAGGATTTT.